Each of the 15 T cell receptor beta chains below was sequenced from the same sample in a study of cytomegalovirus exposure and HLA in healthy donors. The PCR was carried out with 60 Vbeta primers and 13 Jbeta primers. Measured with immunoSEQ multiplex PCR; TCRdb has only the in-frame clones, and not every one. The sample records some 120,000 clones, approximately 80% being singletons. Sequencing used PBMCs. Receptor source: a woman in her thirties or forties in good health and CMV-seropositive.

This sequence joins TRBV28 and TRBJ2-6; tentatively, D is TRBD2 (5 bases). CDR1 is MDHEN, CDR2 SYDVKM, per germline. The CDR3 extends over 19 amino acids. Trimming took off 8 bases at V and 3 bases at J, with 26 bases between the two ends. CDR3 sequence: CASQDPFSRWGDGANVLTF. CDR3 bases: TGTGCCAGCCAAGATCCATTCAGCCGGTGGGGAGATGGGGCCAACGTCCTGACTTTC.

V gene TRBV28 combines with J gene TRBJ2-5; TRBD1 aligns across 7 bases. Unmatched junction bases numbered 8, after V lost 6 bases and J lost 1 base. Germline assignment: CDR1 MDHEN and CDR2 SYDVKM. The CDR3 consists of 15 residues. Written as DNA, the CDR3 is TGTGCCAGCAGCCGCTGGGGACAGTCCCAAGAGACCCAGTACTTC. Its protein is CASSRWGQSQETQYF.

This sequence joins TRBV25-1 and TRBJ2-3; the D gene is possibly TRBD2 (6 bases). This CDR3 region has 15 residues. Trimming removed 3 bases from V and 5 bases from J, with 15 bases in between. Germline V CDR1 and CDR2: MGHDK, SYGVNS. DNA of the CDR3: TGTGCCAGCAGTGACACGGGGGATGTTGGAGATACGCAGTATTTT. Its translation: CASSDTGDVGDTQYF.

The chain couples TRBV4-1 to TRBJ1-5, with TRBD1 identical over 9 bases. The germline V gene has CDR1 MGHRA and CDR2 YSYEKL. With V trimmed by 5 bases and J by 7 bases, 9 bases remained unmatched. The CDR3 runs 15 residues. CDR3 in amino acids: CASSDRDRDGQPQHF. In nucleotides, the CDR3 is TGCGCCAGCAGCGACCGGGACAGGGACGGGCAGCCCCAGCATTTT.

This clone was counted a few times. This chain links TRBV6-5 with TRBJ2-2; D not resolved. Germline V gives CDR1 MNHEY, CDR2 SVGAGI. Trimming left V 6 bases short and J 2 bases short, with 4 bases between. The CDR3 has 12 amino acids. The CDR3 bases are TGTGCCAGCAGCGTCAACACCGGGGAGCTGTTTTTT. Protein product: CASSVNTGELFF.

In DNA form, the CDR3 reads TGTGCCAGCAGTCCTACCTGGAGCAAGTCCTACGAGCAGTACTTC. Amino acids: CASSPTWSKSYEQYF. The chain has TRBV6-5 and TRBJ2-7, with D unclear. The CDR3 length is 15 residues. CDR1 MNHEY and CDR2 SVGAGI come from the germline V gene. V gave up 5 bases and J gave up 1 base, with 15 bases separating them.

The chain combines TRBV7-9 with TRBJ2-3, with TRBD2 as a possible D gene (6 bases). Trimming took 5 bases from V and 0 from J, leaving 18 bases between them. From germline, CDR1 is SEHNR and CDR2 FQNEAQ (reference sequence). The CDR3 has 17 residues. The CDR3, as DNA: TGTGCCAGCAGCCGAAATCTACTAGCAGCTAGCACAGATACGCAGTATTTT. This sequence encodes CASSRNLLAASTDTQYF.

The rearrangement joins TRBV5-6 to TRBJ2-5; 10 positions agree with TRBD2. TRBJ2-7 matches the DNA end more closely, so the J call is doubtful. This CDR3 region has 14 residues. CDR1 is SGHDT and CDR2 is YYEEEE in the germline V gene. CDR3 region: CASSGVAGGYEQYF. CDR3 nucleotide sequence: TGTGCCAGCAGCGGGGTAGCGGGGGGCTACGAGCAGTACTTC.

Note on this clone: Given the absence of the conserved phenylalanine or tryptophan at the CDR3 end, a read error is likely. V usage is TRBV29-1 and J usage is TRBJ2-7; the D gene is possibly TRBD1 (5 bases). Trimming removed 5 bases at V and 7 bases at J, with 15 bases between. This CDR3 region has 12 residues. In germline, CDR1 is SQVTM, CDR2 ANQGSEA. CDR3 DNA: TGCAGCGTTAGAGCGACCCAGGGTGAGCAGTACCTC. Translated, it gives CSVRATQGEQYL.

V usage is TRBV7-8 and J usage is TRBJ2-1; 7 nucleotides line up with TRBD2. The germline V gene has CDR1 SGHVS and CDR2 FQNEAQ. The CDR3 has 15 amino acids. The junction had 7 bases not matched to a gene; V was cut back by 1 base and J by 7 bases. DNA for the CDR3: TGTGCCAGCAGCTTAGTGGGGGGAGGGCCGAATGAGCAGTTCTTC. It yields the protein CASSLVGGGPNEQFF.

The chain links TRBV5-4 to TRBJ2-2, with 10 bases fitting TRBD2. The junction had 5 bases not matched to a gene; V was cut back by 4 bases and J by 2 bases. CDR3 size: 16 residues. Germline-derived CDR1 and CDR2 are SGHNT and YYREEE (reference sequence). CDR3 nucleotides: TGTGCCAGCAGCCGACTAGCGGGCGACAACACCGGGGAGCTGTTTTTT. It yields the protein CASSRLAGDNTGELFF.

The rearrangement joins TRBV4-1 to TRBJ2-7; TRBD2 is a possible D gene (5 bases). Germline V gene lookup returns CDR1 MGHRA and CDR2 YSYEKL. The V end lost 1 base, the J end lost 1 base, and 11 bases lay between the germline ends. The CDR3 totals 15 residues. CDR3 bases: TGCGCCAGCAGCCAAGCAGAACTAGAATCCTACGAGCAGTACTTC. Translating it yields CASSQAELESYEQYF.

CDR3 sequence (DNA): TGTGCCAGCAGTTACGGGGGACTAGCTCCTGAGCAGTACTTC. Translating it yields CASSYGGLAPEQYF. This chain connects TRBV6-5 to TRBJ2-5, with TRBD2 matching 9 bases. This CDR3 region has 14 residues. The trim removed 2 bases at V and 11 bases at J, leaving 9 bases unmatched. Germline CDR1 and CDR2: MNHEY and SVGAGI.

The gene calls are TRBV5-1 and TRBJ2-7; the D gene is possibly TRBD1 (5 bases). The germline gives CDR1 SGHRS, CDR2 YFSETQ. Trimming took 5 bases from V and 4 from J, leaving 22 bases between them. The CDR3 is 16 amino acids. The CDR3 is CASSFPPGRQPYEQYF. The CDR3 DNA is TGCGCCAGCAGTTTCCCTCCAGGGCGTCAACCTTACGAGCAGTACTTC. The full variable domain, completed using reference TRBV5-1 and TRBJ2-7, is KAGVTQTPRYLIKTRGQQVTLSCSPISGHRSVSWYQQTPGQGLQFLFEYFSETQRNKGNFPGRFSGRQFSNSRSEMNVSTLELGDSALYLCASSFPPGRQPYEQYFGPGTRLTVT.

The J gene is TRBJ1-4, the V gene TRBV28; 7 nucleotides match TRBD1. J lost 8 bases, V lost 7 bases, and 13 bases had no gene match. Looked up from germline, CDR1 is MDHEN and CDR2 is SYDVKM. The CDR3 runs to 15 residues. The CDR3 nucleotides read TGTGCCAGCAATCCCGTCACAGGGGCTCGGGAAAAACTGTTTTTT. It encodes CASNPVTGAREKLFF.